This T cell receptor beta chain was sequenced for a study of graft-versus-host responses after intestinal transplantation (dated by TCRdb to the early 2020s). With regard to the full study: The transplants that recipients got were multivisceral, liver-intestinal, or isolated intestinal. All recipients received anti-thymocyte globulin induction followed by maintenance tacrolimus and steroids for approximately 3 years. After intestinal transplantation, graft-versus-host and host-versus-graft alloreactive T cell clones in the graft, circulation and bone marrow were tracked using bulk TCR-beta CDR3 sequencing. To identify alloreactive clones, pre-transplant mixed lymphocyte reaction products were sequenced and compared with unstimulated pre-transplant donor and recipient T cells. Of the 20 to 30 intestinal transplant recipients enrolled in the cohort, one of whom was a retransplant, a few patients without pretransplant specimens were excluded. A peak of at least 4% donor T cells among recipient peripheral blood mononuclear cells was the definition used for donor T cell macrochimerism. Rather than being sequenced by the commercial service, samples from a few later patients were sequenced in-house on an Illumina MiSeq and processed with MiXCR. The paper as a whole reports these results and caveats: Early after transplant, peak levels of circulating GvH clones were found to be associated with declines in HvG clones. Conclusions were limited by the relatively low number and heterogeneity of intestinal transplant patients. GvH clones were found in recipient bone marrow, and some of the GvH clones appeared earlier in ileal mucosa or blood, which is consistent with an intestinal mucosal origin. In the allografts of patients with donor T cell macrochimerism, GvH to HvG T cell clonal ratios were high.

Note on this clone: No cognate antigen has been identified for it. Relative to the germline gene, one junction end is altered; a read error may explain this.

Intraepithelial and lamina propria lymphocytes were isolated from graft specimens using dithiothreitol, EDTA incubations and collagenase D digestion. Serial intestinal graft biopsy specimens collected up to 600 days after transplant underwent bulk TCR-beta sequencing. CDR1 is given as MNHEY and CDR2 as SMNVEV, both from the germline V gene (reference sequence). From cysteine to phenylalanine, the CDR3 is 17 amino acids long. Just the 51-base CDR3 DNA is kept, in frame starting at base 1. The library relied on the immunoSEQ multiplex PCR assay. For most patients, high-throughput TCR-beta CDR3 sequencing of genomic DNA was performed by Adaptive Biotechnologies. As for the authors' bioinformatics: Adaptive's ImmunoSEQ software supplied the TCR sequencing data for under 20 patients, while MiXCR and VDJtools were used to process a few other patients. CDR3 nucleotide sequences shared between donor and recipient were removed because their origin could not be assigned. At least 2-fold expansion over unstimulated cells and a minimum CFSE-low frequency of 0.002% (template counts) or 0.001% (read counts) were required for clones to be classified as alloreactive. Mappable clones were those detected in sequenced pre-transplant spleen, lymph node, or MLR CFSE-low populations of the donor or recipient. The cumulative frequency of alloreactive clones was calculated as a percentage of all sequences, weighted by copy number. TCRdb provides this immuneACCESS table in a form limited to in-frame rearrangements. Some clones are lacking; in checked studies, under half of them reflect an unresolved V gene, and why the rest are absent is not known. The DNA was the basis for D and trimming; V, J and clone size are from that table. The sample table lists some 15,000 clones, less than 85% of them with a count of one. The top ten hold about 6.1% of the sample.

The rearrangement combines TRBV27 with TRBJ2-6, and 7 junction bases match TRBD1. The receptor's source is a human patient who received an intestinal transplant, so some T cells may come from the graft donor. Material: ileum tissue, obtained 17 days after transplant. The CDR3 here reads CVSSFGTANSGANVLTF. The nucleotides are TGTGTCAGCAGTTTCGGGACAGCCAACTCTGGGGCCAACGTCCTGACTTTC.